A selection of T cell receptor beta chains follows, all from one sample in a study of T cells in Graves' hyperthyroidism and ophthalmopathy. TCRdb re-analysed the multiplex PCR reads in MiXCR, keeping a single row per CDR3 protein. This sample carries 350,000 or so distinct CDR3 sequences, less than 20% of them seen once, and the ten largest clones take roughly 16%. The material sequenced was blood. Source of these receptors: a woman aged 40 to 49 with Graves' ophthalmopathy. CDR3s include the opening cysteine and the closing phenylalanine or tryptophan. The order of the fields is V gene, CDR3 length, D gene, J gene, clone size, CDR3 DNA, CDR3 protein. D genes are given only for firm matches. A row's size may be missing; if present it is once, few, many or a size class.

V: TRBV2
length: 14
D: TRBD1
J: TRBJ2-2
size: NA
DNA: TGTGCCAGCAGTTACTGGACAGGGACCGGGGAGCTGTTTTTT
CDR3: CASSYWTGTGELFF

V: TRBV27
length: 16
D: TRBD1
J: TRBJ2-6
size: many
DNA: TGTGCCAGCAGCATGGACAGGGGGCCAGGGGCCAACGTCCTGACTTTC
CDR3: CASSMDRGPGANVLTF

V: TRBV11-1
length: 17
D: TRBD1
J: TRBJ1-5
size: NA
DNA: TGTGCCAGCAGCCCCGTCGGGACAGGAGTTAGCAATCAGCCCCAGCATTTT
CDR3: CASSPVGTGVSNQPQHF

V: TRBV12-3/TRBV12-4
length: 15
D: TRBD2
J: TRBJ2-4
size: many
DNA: TGTGCCAGCAGTTTGATGCGGGAGGGTCAAAACATTCAGTACTTC
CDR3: CASSLMREGQNIQYF

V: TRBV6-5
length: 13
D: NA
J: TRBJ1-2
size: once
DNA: TGTGCCAGCAGTTACGGGGACCGGGGTGGCTACACCTTC
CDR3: CASSYGDRGGYTF

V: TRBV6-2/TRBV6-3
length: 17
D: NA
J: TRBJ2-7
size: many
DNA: TGTGCCAGCAGTTACAAGACAGGCCAGGGGATAGTCTACGAGCAGTACTTC
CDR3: CASSYKTGQGIVYEQYF

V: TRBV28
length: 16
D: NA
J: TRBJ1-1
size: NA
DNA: TGTGCCAGCAGTTTATTCAGGTGGGGCGGGGGCACTGAAGCTTTCTTT
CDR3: CASSLFRWGGGTEAFF

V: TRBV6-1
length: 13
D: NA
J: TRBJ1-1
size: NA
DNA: TGTGCCAGCGGGAAGGGGGTGCTCACTGAAGCTTTCTTT
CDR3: CASGKGVLTEAFF

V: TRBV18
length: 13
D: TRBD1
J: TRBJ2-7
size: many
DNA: TGTGCCAGCTCGACCGGGACAGGGAACGAGCAGTACTTC
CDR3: CASSTGTGNEQYF

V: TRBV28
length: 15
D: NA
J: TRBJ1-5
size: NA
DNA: TGTGCCAGCAGCCTCCACCTCGGGGCCAATCAGCCCCAGCATTTT
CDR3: CASSLHLGANQPQHF

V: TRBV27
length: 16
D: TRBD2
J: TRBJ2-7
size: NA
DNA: TGTGCCAGCAGTTTGGTGGGAGGGGTCCCCTCTAGCGGGCAGTACTTC
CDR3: CASSLVGGVPSSGQYF

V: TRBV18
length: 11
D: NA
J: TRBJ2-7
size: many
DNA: TGTGCCAGCTCACCCGCTAACGAGCAGTACTTC
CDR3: CASSPANEQYF

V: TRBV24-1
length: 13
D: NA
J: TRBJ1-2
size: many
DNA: TGTGCCACCAGTGGTCTGAATAACTATGGCTACACCTTC
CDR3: CATSGLNNYGYTF

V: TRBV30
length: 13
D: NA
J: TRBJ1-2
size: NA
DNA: TGTGCCTGGAGTGACGCAAAGACCTATGGCTACACCTTC
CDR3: CAWSDAKTYGYTF

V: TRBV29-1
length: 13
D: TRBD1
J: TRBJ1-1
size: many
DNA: TGCAGCGCCTCTCGACAGGGGGCAACTGAAGCTTTCTTT
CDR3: CSASRQGATEAFF

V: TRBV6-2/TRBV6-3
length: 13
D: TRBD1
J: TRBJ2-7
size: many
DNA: TGTGCCAGCAGGGGGACAGGGAGCTACGAGCAGTACTTC
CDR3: CASRGTGSYEQYF

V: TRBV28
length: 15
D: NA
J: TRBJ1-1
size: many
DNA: TGTGCCAGCAGTATAGTTTCGGGGGGTAACACTGAAGCTTTCTTT
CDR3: CASSIVSGGNTEAFF

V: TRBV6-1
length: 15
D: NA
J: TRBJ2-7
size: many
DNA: TGTGCCAGCAGCCCGACGTGGGGGGAAGGGTACGAGCAGTACTTC
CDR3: CASSPTWGEGYEQYF

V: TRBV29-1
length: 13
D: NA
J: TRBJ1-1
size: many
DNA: TGCAGCGTTTCTTGGGGTAAGAACACTGAAGCTTTCTTT
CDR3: CSVSWGKNTEAFF

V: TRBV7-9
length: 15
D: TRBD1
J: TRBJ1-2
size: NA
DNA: TGTGCCAGCAGCTTAGCTGGACAGGAGACCTATGGCTACACCTTC
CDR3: CASSLAGQETYGYTF

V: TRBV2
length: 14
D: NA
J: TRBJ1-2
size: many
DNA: TGTGCCAGCAGTGTATCAGAAGCTAACTATGGCTACACCTTC
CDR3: CASSVSEANYGYTF

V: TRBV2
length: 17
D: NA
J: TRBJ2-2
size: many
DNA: TGTGCCAGCACCGACAGGACCGCCATTATAGGTACCGGGGAGCTGTTTTTT
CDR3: CASTDRTAIIGTGELFF

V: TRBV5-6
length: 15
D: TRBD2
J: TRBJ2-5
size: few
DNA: TGTGCCAGCAGCGATAGCGGGAGGGTAGGGGAGACCCAGTACTTC
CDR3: CASSDSGRVGETQYF

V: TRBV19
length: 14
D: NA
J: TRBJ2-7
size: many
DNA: TGTGCCAGTAGTGTTGGGGGGAGTACCTACGAGCAGTACTTC
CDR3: CASSVGGSTYEQYF

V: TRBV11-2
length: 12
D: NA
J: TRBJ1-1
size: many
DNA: TGTGCCAGCAGCCGCCGAGGGCAGCGCGCTTTCTTT
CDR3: CASSRRGQRAFF

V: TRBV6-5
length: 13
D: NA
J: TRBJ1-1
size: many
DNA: TGTGCCAGTACAGGACTATCAAACACTGAAGCTTTCTTT
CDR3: CASTGLSNTEAFF

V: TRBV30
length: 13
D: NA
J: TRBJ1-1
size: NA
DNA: TGTGCCTGGAGTAGTGCGGGAGACACTGAAGCTTTCTTT
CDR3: CAWSSAGDTEAFF

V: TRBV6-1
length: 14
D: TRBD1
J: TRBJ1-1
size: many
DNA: TGTGCCACCAAGAAGGGGGCGAGGAACACTGAAGCTTTCTTT
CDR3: CATKKGARNTEAFF

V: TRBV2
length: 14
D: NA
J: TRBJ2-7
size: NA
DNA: TGTGCCAGCTCCAGAGGGAGAAGCTCCTACGAGCAGTACTTC
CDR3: CASSRGRSSYEQYF

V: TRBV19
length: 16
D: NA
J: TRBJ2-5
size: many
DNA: TGTGCCAGTAGTATAGGGGTAGATTGGCGCCAAGAGACCCAGTACTTC
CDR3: CASSIGVDWRQETQYF

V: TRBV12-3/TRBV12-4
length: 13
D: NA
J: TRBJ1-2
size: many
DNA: TGTGCCAGCAGCCACGGACTGACCTATGGCTACACCTTC
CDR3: CASSHGLTYGYTF

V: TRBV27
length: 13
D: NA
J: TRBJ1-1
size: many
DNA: TGTGCCAGCAGCCTTACCTCGAACACTGAAGCTTTCTTT
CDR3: CASSLTSNTEAFF

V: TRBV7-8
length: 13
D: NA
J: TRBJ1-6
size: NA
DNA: TGTGCCAGCAGCTCTAGCGGGCGCGTCAACCCCCACTTT
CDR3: CASSSSGRVNPHF

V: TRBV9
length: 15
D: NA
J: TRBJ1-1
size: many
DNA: TGTGCCAGCAGCGTAGAACCCCTTGGTAACGCTGAAGCTTTCTTT
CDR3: CASSVEPLGNAEAFF

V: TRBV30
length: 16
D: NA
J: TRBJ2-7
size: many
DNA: TGTGCCTGGAGTCCTCCGCCCAGGATACTTCGTTGGGAGCAGTACTTC
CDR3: CAWSPPPRILRWEQYF

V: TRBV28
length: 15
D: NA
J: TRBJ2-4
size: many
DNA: TGTGCCAGCAGTCCCAGACAGCTAGCCAAAAACATTCAGTACTTC
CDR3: CASSPRQLAKNIQYF

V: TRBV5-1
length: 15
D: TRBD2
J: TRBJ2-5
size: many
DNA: TGCGCCAGCAGCGGGACTAGCGGAGCTGGAGAGACCCAGTACTTC
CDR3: CASSGTSGAGETQYF

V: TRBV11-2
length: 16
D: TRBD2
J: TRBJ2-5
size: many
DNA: TGTGCCAGCAGCCGCAGAGCTAGCGGGATAGAAGAGACCCAGTACTTC
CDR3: CASSRRASGIEETQYF

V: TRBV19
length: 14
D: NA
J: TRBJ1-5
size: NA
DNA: TGTGCCAGTAGTTGGTCGGGGAGCAATCAGCCCCAGCATTTT
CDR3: CASSWSGSNQPQHF

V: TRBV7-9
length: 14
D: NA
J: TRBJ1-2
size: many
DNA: TGTGCCAGCAGCTTGTCAGGCCCGAACTATGGCTACACCTTC
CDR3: CASSLSGPNYGYTF

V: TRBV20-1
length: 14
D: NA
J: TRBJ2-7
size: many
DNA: TGCAGTGCTCAGGGAGCGGGACATAGTTACGAGCAGTACTTC
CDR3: CSAQGAGHSYEQYF

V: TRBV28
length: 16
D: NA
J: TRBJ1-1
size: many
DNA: TGTGCCAGCACCCCATGGGAGGGTTCGGTCGGCACTGAAGCTTTCTTT
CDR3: CASTPWEGSVGTEAFF

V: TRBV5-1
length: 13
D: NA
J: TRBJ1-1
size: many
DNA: TGCGCCAGCAGCTTGGCCGCGGGGACTGAAGCTTTCTTT
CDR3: CASSLAAGTEAFF

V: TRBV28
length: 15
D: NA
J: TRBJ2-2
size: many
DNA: TGTGCCAGCAGTCGACAGGCCTCGAACACCGGGGAGCTGTTTTTT
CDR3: CASSRQASNTGELFF

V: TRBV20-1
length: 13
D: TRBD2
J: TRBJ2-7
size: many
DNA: TGCAGTGCTAGAGGGACTAGGGACTACGAGCAGTACTTC
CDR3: CSARGTRDYEQYF

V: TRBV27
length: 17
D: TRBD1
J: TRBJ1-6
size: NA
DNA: TGTGCCAGCAGTTTAAGGACAGGGGGTTCGATTAATTCACCCCTCCACTTT
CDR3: CASSLRTGGSINSPLHF

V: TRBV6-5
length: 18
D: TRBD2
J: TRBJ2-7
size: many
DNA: TGTGCCAGCAGTTCGCCGGGACTAGCGGGAGCGAGATCCTACGAGCAGTACTTC
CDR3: CASSSPGLAGARSYEQYF